The clone carrying this T cell receptor (beta chain) was counted once. Its antigen is currently unknown. This sample was included in a study of cytomegalovirus exposure and HLA in healthy donors. Overall study results and limits: With later analysis, a missense DCLRE1C variant became linked to TCR beta V- and J-gene trimming. Through in vitro validation, three CMV-associated chains were shown to be specific for CMV antigens. In a later analysis, productive TCRs from donors in an Asian-associated ancestry cluster reportedly carried fewer N-insertions than the cohort mean.

PCR amplification relied on 60 Vbeta primers (plus 13 Jbeta primers). Here immunoSEQ multiplex PCR was the method, and the copy in TCRdb shows in-frame clones only, minus some. The sample yields roughly 130,000 clones, 65% to 75% seen once. Despite likely unrecorded immune exposures, the donors were nominally healthy at the time of sampling. The ends were cut back, 1 base at V and 5 bases at J, with 18 bases in the middle. The CDR3 is 16 residues long. Germline CDR1 is SGHRS and CDR2 is YFSETQ. The sequencing input was PBMCs. The V gene is TRBV5-1, the J gene TRBJ2-5; the D is unclear. The TCR sequence derives from a woman aged 45-60 years in good health and CMV-seropositive. The CDR3 is CASSLTSQAAGETQYF. CDR3 sequence (DNA): TGCGCCAGCAGCTTGACATCCCAGGCTGCAGGTGAGACCCAGTACTTC.